The T cell receptor (beta chain) under discussion was sequenced for a study of cytomegalovirus exposure and HLA in healthy donors. Findings of the study overall: Productive status was seen about 90% or about 30% of the time for most TCR beta V segments in an earlier analysis. High sensitivity and specificity were reportedly achieved when the classifier diagnosed cytomegalovirus status.

The CDR3 loop spans 15 amino acids. The junction had 7 bases not matched to a gene; V was cut back by 1 base and J by 3 bases. Germline V lookup: CDR1 SGHRS, CDR2 YFSETQ. Primers for the PCR totalled 60 Vbeta and 13 Jbeta. Clones were sequenced by immunoSEQ multiplex PCR, and TCRdb holds only the in-frame ones, with some missing. The repertoire holds tens of thousands of clones, 70% to 80% seen once, with 5% to 7.5% in the top ten. Remarks on this clone: Its antigen remains unknown.

Sequences were obtained from PBMCs. The V and J genes are TRBV5-1 and TRBJ2-7; 7 nucleotides match TRBD2. This sequence originates from a man aged 25-45 years in good health and CMV-seronegative. CDR3 sequence (DNA): TGCGCCAGCAGCTTGTACGGGACTATTTTCTACGAGCAGTACTTC. As protein: CASSLYGTIFYEQYF. Full variable domain (outside the CDR3, taken from reference TRBV5-1 and TRBJ2-7): KAGVTQTPRYLIKTRGQQVTLSCSPISGHRSVSWYQQTPGQGLQFLFEYFSETQRNKGNFPGRFSGRQFSNSRSEMNVSTLELGDSALYLCASSLYGTIFYEQYFGPGTRLTVT.